The entry below describes one TCR beta chain. Antigen unknown. The data derive from a study of response to subunit inactivated influenza vaccine. Findings and limits, study-wide: Only a handful of new T cells, the authors suggested, are recruited with each seasonal influenza vaccination.

TCRdb re-derived calls from the RT-PCR reads in MiXCR, one entry per CDR3 protein. This sample has 800,000 to 1,000,000 distinct CDR3 sequences, with around 21% found just once. Deletions cut 4 bases from V and 7 bases from J, with 14 bases between. CDR1 is SEHNR and CDR2 is FQNEAQ in the germline V gene (reference sequence). The CDR3 is 14 amino acids. This specimen consisted of PBMCs from blood, obtained about 5 days after vaccination. The source is a man between 50 and 59 years old who received an inactivated influenza vaccine. The chain recombines TRBV7-9 with TRBJ2-1; perhaps D is TRBD1 or TRBD2 (6 bases each). In nucleotides, the CDR3 is TGTGCCAGCAGCTCTCTGAGGGGGAGGAATGAGCAGTTCTTC. Amino acid sequence: CASSSLRGRNEQFF. Filled out from reference TRBV7-9 and TRBJ2-1, the complete variable domain reads DTGVSQNPRHKITKRGQNVTFRCDPISEHNRLYWYRQTLGQGPEFLTYFQNEAQLEKSRLLSDRFSAERPKGSFSTLEIQRTEQGDSAMYLCASSSLRGRNEQFFGPGTRLTVL.